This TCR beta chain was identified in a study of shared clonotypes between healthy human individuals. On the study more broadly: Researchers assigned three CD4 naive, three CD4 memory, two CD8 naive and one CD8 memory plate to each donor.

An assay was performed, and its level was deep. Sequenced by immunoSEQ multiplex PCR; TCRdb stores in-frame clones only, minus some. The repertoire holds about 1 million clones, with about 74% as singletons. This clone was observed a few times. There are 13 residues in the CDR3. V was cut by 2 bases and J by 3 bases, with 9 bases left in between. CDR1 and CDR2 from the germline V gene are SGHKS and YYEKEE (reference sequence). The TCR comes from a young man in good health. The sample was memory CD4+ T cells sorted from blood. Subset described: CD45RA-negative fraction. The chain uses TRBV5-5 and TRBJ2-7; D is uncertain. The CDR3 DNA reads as TGTGCCAGCAGCTTTGACGGGTACTACGAGCAGTACTTC. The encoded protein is CASSFDGYYEQYF. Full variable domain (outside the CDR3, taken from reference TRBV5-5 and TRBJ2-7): DAGVTQSPTHLIKTRGQQVTLRCSPISGHKSVSWYQQVLGQGPQFIFQYYEKEERGRGNFPDRFSARQFPNYSSELNVNALLLGDSALYLCASSFDGYYEQYFGPGTRLTVT.